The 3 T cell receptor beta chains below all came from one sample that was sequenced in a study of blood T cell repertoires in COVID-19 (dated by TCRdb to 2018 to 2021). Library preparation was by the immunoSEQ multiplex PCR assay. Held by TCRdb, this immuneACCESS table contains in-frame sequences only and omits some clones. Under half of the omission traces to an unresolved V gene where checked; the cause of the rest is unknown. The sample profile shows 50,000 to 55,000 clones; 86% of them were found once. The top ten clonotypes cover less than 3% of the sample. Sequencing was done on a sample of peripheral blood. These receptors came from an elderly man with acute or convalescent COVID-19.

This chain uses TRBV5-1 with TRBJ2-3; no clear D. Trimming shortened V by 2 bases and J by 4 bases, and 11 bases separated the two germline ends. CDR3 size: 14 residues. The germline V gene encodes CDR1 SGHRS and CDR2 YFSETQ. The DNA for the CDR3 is TGCGCCAGCAGCTTTGGTCTATCCCCAGATACGCAGTATTTT. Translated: CASSFGLSPDTQYF.

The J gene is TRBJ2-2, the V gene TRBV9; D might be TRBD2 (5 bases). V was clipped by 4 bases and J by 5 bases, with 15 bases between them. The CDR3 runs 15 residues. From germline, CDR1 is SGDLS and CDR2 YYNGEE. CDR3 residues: CASSLVGSATGELFF. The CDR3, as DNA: TGTGCCAGCAGCCTAGTGGGTAGCGCAACCGGGGAGCTGTTTTTT.

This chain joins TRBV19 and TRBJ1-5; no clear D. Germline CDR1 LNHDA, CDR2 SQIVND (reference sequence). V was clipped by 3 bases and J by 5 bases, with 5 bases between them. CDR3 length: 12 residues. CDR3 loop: CASSIYDQPQHF. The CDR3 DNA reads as TGTGCCAGTAGTATCTACGATCAGCCCCAGCATTTT.